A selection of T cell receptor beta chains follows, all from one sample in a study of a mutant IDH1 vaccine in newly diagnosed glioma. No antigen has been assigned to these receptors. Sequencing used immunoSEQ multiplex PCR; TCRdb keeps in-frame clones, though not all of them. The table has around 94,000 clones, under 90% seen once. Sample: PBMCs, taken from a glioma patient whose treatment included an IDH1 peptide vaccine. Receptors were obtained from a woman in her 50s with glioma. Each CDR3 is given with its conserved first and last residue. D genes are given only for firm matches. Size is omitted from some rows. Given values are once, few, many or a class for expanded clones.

CDR3 DNA: TGTGCCAGCAGTCTCGGGACTAGCGGGTCTGGGGAGCAGTACTTC
CDR3 protein: CASSLGTSGSGEQYF
J gene: TRBJ2-5
clone size: .
V gene: TRBV6-5
D gene: TRBD2

CDR3 DNA: TGTGCCAGCAGCGTAGAAATCGCTAGCTCCTACAATGAGCAGTTCTTC
CDR3 protein: CASSVEIASSYNEQFF
J gene: TRBJ2-1
clone size: .
V gene: TRBV9
D gene: .

CDR3 DNA: TGTGCCAGCAGCTTCGTGGACAGGCCGGGGATCTACGAGCAGTACTTC
CDR3 protein: CASSFVDRPGIYEQYF
J gene: TRBJ2-7
clone size: .
V gene: TRBV7-8
D gene: TRBD1

CDR3 DNA: TGTGCCAGCAGCCCGACGGGATATAATTCACCCCTCCACTTT
CDR3 protein: CASSPTGYNSPLHF
J gene: TRBJ1-6
clone size: once
V gene: TRBV7-2
D gene: .

CDR3 DNA: TGTGCCAGCAGCGTGAATCCGAAAAGGGAGCAGTACTTC
CDR3 protein: CASSVNPKREQYF
J gene: TRBJ2-7
clone size: once
V gene: TRBV9
D gene: .

CDR3 DNA: TGTGCCAGCAGGGACAGAGACACAGATACGCAGTATTTT
CDR3 protein: CASRDRDTDTQYF
J gene: TRBJ2-3
clone size: .
V gene: TRBV28
D gene: .

CDR3 DNA: TGCGCCAGCAGCTCCGGACTAGCGAGGGAGACCCAGTACTTC
CDR3 protein: CASSSGLARETQYF
J gene: TRBJ2-5
clone size: .
V gene: TRBV5-1
D gene: TRBD2

CDR3 DNA: TGCGCCAGCAGCTTGGACAGGGCGATAGGGGGTACGCAGTATTTT
CDR3 protein: CASSLDRAIGGTQYF
J gene: TRBJ2-3
clone size: .
V gene: TRBV4-1
D gene: TRBD1

CDR3 DNA: TGTGCCAGCAGTCCTCTGGAACGTCAGGAGCAGTACTTC
CDR3 protein: CASSPLERQEQYF
J gene: TRBJ2-7
clone size: once
V gene: TRBV7-6
D gene: .

CDR3 DNA: TGCGCCAGCAGCCATACTAGCGGGAGTCATGGTACCGGGGAGCTGTTTTTT
CDR3 protein: CASSHTSGSHGTGELFF
J gene: TRBJ2-2
clone size: .
V gene: TRBV5-1
D gene: TRBD2

CDR3 DNA: TGCGCCAGCAGTGAAGGTGGGGGCTCCTACAATGAGCAGTTCTTC
CDR3 protein: CASSEGGGSYNEQFF
J gene: TRBJ2-1
clone size: .
V gene: TRBV10-2
D gene: .

CDR3 DNA: TGTGCCAGCAATTTCGGACAGGACTTCTTGGGAGATACGCAGTATTTT
CDR3 protein: CASNFGQDFLGDTQYF
J gene: TRBJ2-3
clone size: .
V gene: TRBV9
D gene: TRBD1

CDR3 DNA: TGTGCCAGCAGTTTGGGGATCGTCAATCAGCCCCAGCATTTT
CDR3 protein: CASSLGIVNQPQHF
J gene: TRBJ1-5
clone size: .
V gene: TRBV28
D gene: .

CDR3 DNA: TGTGCCAGTAGTACGGGACTCCACACCGGGGAGCTGTTTTTT
CDR3 protein: CASSTGLHTGELFF
J gene: TRBJ2-2
clone size: .
V gene: TRBV19
D gene: .

CDR3 DNA: TGTGCCAGCAGCCTAGCGGGAGCCGTCACAGATACGCAGTATTTT
CDR3 protein: CASSLAGAVTDTQYF
J gene: TRBJ2-3
clone size: .
V gene: TRBV5-6
D gene: TRBD2

CDR3 DNA: TGTGCCAGTAGTAAAGCTGCCAATCAGCCCCAGCATTTT
CDR3 protein: CASSKAANQPQHF
J gene: TRBJ1-5
clone size: .
V gene: TRBV19
D gene: .

CDR3 DNA: TGTGCCAGCAGCTTCAAGGCCAGGGGAAGGACCGGGGAGCTGTTTTTT
CDR3 protein: CASSFKARGRTGELFF
J gene: TRBJ2-2
clone size: few
V gene: TRBV5-6
D gene: .

CDR3 DNA: TGTGCCAGCTCCAATCCGGACTATGGCTACACCTTC
CDR3 protein: CASSNPDYGYTF
J gene: TRBJ1-2
clone size: .
V gene: TRBV18
D gene: .

CDR3 DNA: TGCAGCGAAACCCAGGGAGATACGCAGTATTTT
CDR3 protein: CSETQGDTQYF
J gene: TRBJ2-3
clone size: once
V gene: TRBV29-1
D gene: .

CDR3 DNA: TGCGCCAGCAGCCTGACGACCCGGACTAGCGCGGCAGATACGCAGTATTTT
CDR3 protein: CASSLTTRTSAADTQYF
J gene: TRBJ2-3
clone size: .
V gene: TRBV5-1
D gene: TRBD2

CDR3 DNA: TGTGCCAGCAGCGTAGATCCAGCTAGGGGCACTGAAGCTTTCTTT
CDR3 protein: CASSVDPARGTEAFF
J gene: TRBJ1-1
clone size: few
V gene: TRBV9
D gene: .

CDR3 DNA: TGTGCCAGCAGCGGGCCGGTGAGCTCCTACAATGAGCAGTTCTTC
CDR3 protein: CASSGPVSSYNEQFF
J gene: TRBJ2-1
clone size: few
V gene: TRBV5-4
D gene: .

CDR3 DNA: TGTGCCAGCAGTAGGGCCAGGAAAAATAATTCACCCCTCCACTTT
CDR3 protein: CASSRARKNNSPLHF
J gene: TRBJ1-6
clone size: .
V gene: TRBV28
D gene: .

CDR3 DNA: TGTGCCAGCAGCTCCCCGGCAGGGTTAGACACTGAAGCTTTCTTT
CDR3 protein: CASSSPAGLDTEAFF
J gene: TRBJ1-1
clone size: .
V gene: TRBV7-6
D gene: .

CDR3 DNA: TGCGCCAGCAGCCAAGGCCCAGACAGGGGAAACACTGAAGCTTTCTTT
CDR3 protein: CASSQGPDRGNTEAFF
J gene: TRBJ1-1
clone size: .
V gene: TRBV4-1
D gene: TRBD1

CDR3 DNA: TGTGCCAGCAGCAAACAGGACGGTACCTACGAGCAGTACTTC
CDR3 protein: CASSKQDGTYEQYF
J gene: TRBJ2-7
clone size: .
V gene: TRBV5-4
D gene: .

CDR3 DNA: TGTGCCAGCAGCTGGGGACTAGCGGGAGTGCAGTACTTC
CDR3 protein: CASSWGLAGVQYF
J gene: TRBJ2-7
clone size: .
V gene: TRBV11-1
D gene: TRBD2

CDR3 DNA: TGTGCCAGCAAGAATTTCTCCTACGAGCAGTACTTC
CDR3 protein: CASKNFSYEQYF
J gene: TRBJ2-7
clone size: .
V gene: TRBV2
D gene: .

CDR3 DNA: TGTGCCACGGGACTAGCGGGAGCCTACGAGCAGTACTTC
CDR3 protein: CATGLAGAYEQYF
J gene: TRBJ2-7
clone size: .
V gene: TRBV10-3
D gene: TRBD2

CDR3 DNA: TGTGCCAGCAGCTGGGTCGGGGAGCTGTTTTTT
CDR3 protein: CASSWVGELFF
J gene: TRBJ2-2
clone size: .
V gene: TRBV11-2
D gene: .

CDR3 DNA: TGTGCCAGCAGTGAATTCAGCAATCAGCCCCAGCATTTT
CDR3 protein: CASSEFSNQPQHF
J gene: TRBJ1-5
clone size: .
V gene: TRBV6-4
D gene: .

CDR3 DNA: TGCGCCAGCAGCTTGGGGGGACAGAAAGAGACCCAGTACTTC
CDR3 protein: CASSLGGQKETQYF
J gene: TRBJ2-5
clone size: .
V gene: TRBV5-1
D gene: TRBD1

CDR3 DNA: TGTGCCAGCAGGGGACCGAGCTATGGCTACACCTTC
CDR3 protein: CASRGPSYGYTF
J gene: TRBJ1-2
clone size: few
V gene: TRBV6-6
D gene: .

CDR3 DNA: TGTGCCAGCAGTTCACAGGGAAAAGCCGGGGAGCTGTTTTTT
CDR3 protein: CASSSQGKAGELFF
J gene: TRBJ2-2
clone size: .
V gene: TRBV7-3
D gene: .

CDR3 DNA: TGCGCCAGCAGCCAAGGAGAGGGGGCGGGAGAGACCCAGTACTTC
CDR3 protein: CASSQGEGAGETQYF
J gene: TRBJ2-5
clone size: .
V gene: TRBV4-1
D gene: TRBD1

CDR3 DNA: TGTGCCAGCACCAACAGGGCTGGAAACACCATATATTTT
CDR3 protein: CASTNRAGNTIYF
J gene: TRBJ1-3
clone size: few
V gene: TRBV2
D gene: .

CDR3 DNA: TGTGCCAGCTCACCACCGGGCCCACCCGGGACCCAGTACTTC
CDR3 protein: CASSPPGPPGTQYF
J gene: TRBJ2-5
clone size: .
V gene: TRBV18
D gene: .

CDR3 DNA: TGCGCCAGCAGCCATCAACCAGGGCAAAACACCGGGGAGCTGTTTTTT
CDR3 protein: CASSHQPGQNTGELFF
J gene: TRBJ2-2
clone size: .
V gene: TRBV4-1
D gene: .

CDR3 DNA: TGCGCCAGCAGCTATTTCGACGGGGACACCGGGGAGCTGTTTTTT
CDR3 protein: CASSYFDGDTGELFF
J gene: TRBJ2-2
clone size: .
V gene: TRBV5-1
D gene: .

CDR3 DNA: TGTGCCAGCAGTTCGGGACTCACGCAGTATTTT
CDR3 protein: CASSSGLTQYF
J gene: TRBJ2-3
clone size: .
V gene: TRBV27
D gene: .

CDR3 DNA: TGCGCCAGCAGCCAAGGCCAGGGGGCAGGCGAGCAGTACTTC
CDR3 protein: CASSQGQGAGEQYF
J gene: TRBJ2-7
clone size: once
V gene: TRBV4-1
D gene: TRBD1

CDR3 DNA: TGTGCCAGCACAAGGGGGAGAACTTCTGAAGCTTTCTTT
CDR3 protein: CASTRGRTSEAFF
J gene: TRBJ1-1
clone size: .
V gene: TRBV2
D gene: .

CDR3 DNA: TGTGCCAGCAGGCACGTTTTAGGGGCCGGGGAGCTGTTTTTT
CDR3 protein: CASRHVLGAGELFF
J gene: TRBJ2-2
clone size: .
V gene: TRBV6-5
D gene: .

CDR3 DNA: TGTGCCAGTAGTGCCGGACCGGGGACATTCTATAGCAATCAGCCCCAGCATTTT
CDR3 protein: CASSAGPGTFYSNQPQHF
J gene: TRBJ1-5
clone size: medium-sized
V gene: TRBV19
D gene: .

CDR3 DNA: TGTGCCAGCAGTGAAGCGTGGGGATCCAAAAACATTCAGTACTTC
CDR3 protein: CASSEAWGSKNIQYF
J gene: TRBJ2-4
clone size: .
V gene: TRBV2
D gene: .

CDR3 DNA: TGTGCCTGGAGTCGGGGACAGGGCACAGATACGCAGTATTTT
CDR3 protein: CAWSRGQGTDTQYF
J gene: TRBJ2-3
clone size: .
V gene: TRBV30
D gene: TRBD1

CDR3 DNA: TGTGCCAGCAGCTTATCCCCGGGACTAGCGGGAGTCGGCTCCTACAATGAGCAGTTCTTC
CDR3 protein: CASSLSPGLAGVGSYNEQFF
J gene: TRBJ2-1
clone size: .
V gene: TRBV13
D gene: TRBD2

CDR3 DNA: TGCGCCAGCAGGTCCGGGGACAGGGGTCTTACTGAAGCTTTCTTT
CDR3 protein: CASRSGDRGLTEAFF
J gene: TRBJ1-1
clone size: .
V gene: TRBV5-1
D gene: TRBD1

CDR3 DNA: TGTGCCAGCCGGCCTGATGGTCTAGCGGGTCTCTACGAGCAGTACTTC
CDR3 protein: CASRPDGLAGLYEQYF
J gene: TRBJ2-7
clone size: .
V gene: TRBV27
D gene: TRBD2

CDR3 DNA: TGCGCCAGCAGTCTAGGGACAGGCGACTCCTACAATGAGCAGTTCTTC
CDR3 protein: CASSLGTGDSYNEQFF
J gene: TRBJ2-1
clone size: .
V gene: TRBV10-2
D gene: TRBD1

CDR3 DNA: TGTGCCTGGAGGTGGGACAGGGCTAATTCACCCCTCCACTTT
CDR3 protein: CAWRWDRANSPLHF
J gene: TRBJ1-6
clone size: once
V gene: TRBV30
D gene: TRBD1

CDR3 DNA: TGTGCCAGCAGTTTGGATTCAGGGGGCGCCGGCTACGAGCAGTACTTC
CDR3 protein: CASSLDSGGAGYEQYF
J gene: TRBJ2-7
clone size: once
V gene: TRBV28
D gene: TRBD1

CDR3 DNA: TGTGCCAGCAGCACCCCCGAAAAAGGACGGACGAATGAAAAACTGTTTTTT
CDR3 protein: CASSTPEKGRTNEKLFF
J gene: TRBJ1-4
clone size: .
V gene: TRBV7-9
D gene: .

CDR3 DNA: TGTGCCAGCAGGATTAGCCTGAGCACAGATACGCAGTATTTT
CDR3 protein: CASRISLSTDTQYF
J gene: TRBJ2-3
clone size: .
V gene: TRBV2
D gene: .

CDR3 DNA: TGTGCCAGCAGCCAGGGGGCAGATACGCAGTATTTT
CDR3 protein: CASSQGADTQYF
J gene: TRBJ2-3
clone size: once
V gene: TRBV9
D gene: TRBD1